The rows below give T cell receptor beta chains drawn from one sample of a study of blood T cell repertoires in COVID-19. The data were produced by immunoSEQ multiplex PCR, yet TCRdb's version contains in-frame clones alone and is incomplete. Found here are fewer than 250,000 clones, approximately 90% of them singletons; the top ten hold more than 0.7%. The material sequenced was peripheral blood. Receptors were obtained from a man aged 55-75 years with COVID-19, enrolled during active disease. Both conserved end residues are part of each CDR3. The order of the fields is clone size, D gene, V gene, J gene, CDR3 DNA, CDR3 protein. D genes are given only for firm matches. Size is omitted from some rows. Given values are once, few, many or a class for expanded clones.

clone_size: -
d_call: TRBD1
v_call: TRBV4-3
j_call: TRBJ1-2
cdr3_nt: TGCGCCAGCAGCCAAGAATCTCGGACAGGGCCATATGGCTACACCTTC
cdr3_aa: CASSQESRTGPYGYTF

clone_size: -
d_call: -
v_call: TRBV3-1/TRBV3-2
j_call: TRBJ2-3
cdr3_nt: TGTGCCAGCAGCTTCGGACACCTAAGCACAGATACGCAGTATTTT
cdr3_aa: CASSFGHLSTDTQYF

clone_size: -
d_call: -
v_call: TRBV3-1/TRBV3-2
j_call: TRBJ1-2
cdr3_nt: TGTGCCAGCAGCCAAGGAGGGCAGGGACTGACTAACTATGGCTACACCTTC
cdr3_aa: CASSQGGQGLTNYGYTF

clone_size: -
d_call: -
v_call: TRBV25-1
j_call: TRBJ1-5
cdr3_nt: TGTGCCAGCAGTTTTTCGGGATGGCCCCAGCATTTT
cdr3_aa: CASSFSGWPQHF

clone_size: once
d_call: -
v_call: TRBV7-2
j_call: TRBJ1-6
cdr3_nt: TGTGCCAGCAGCCCCCGTAGCAGTCCTAATAATTCACCCCTCCACTTT
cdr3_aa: CASSPRSSPNNSPLHF

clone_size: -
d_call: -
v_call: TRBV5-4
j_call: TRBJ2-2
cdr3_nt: TGTGCCAGCAGCGCGGCTTGGGGGCGGACCGGGGAGCTGTTTTTT
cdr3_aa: CASSAAWGRTGELFF

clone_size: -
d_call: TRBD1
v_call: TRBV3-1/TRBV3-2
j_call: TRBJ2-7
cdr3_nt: TGTGCCAGCAGCCACCCACCCCAGGACAGGGGACCTACAGAGCAGTACTTC
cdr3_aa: CASSHPPQDRGPTEQYF

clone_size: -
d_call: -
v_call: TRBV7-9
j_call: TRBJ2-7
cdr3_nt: TGTGCCAGCAGTTCTCTCGACAGCGCACCCTCCTACGAGCAGTACTTC
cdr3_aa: CASSSLDSAPSYEQYF

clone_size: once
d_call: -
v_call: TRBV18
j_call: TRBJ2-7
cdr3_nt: TGTGCCAGCTCACTCGACAGGACCTACGAGCAGTACTTC
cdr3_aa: CASSLDRTYEQYF

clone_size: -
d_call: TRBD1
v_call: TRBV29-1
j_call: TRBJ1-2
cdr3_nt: TGCAGTGCGACCCCCGGGACAGGGTCCTATGGCTACACCTTC
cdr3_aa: CSATPGTGSYGYTF

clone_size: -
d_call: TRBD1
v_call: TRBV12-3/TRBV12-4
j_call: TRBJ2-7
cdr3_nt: TGTGCCAGCAGCCGACAGGGTGCCTACGAGCAGTACTTC
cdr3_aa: CASSRQGAYEQYF

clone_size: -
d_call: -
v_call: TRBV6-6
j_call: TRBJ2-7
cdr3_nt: TGTGCCAGCAGTCGACCGGGACTGAGCTCCTACGAGCAGTACTTC
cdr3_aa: CASSRPGLSSYEQYF

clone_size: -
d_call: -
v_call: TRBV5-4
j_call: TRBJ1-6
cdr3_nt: TGTGCCAGCAGCTTGATCGGGGGGCGAGGTAATTCACCCCTCCACTTT
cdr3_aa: CASSLIGGRGNSPLHF

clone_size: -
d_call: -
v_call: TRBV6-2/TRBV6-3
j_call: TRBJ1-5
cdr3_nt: TGTGCCAGCAGTTACGGGGTTCCCCCGGGGGCCCAGCATTTT
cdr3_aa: CASSYGVPPGAQHF

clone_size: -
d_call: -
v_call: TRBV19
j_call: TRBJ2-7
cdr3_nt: TGTGCCAGTAGTGAGCGCCTACCCTACGAGCAGTACTTC
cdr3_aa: CASSERLPYEQYF

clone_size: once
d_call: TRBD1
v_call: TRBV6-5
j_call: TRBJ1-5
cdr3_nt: TGTGCCAGCAGTTTTGGACAGGGGGCTGATCAGCCCCAGCATTTT
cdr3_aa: CASSFGQGADQPQHF

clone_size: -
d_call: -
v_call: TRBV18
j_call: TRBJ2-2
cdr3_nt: TGTGCCAGCTCATCTCGGGTCCCGAACACCGGGGAGCTGTTTTTT
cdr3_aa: CASSSRVPNTGELFF

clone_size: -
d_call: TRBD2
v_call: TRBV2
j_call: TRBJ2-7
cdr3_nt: TGTGCCAGCAGTCGACTAGCGGTACCGCGGTTC
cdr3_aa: CASSRLAVPRF

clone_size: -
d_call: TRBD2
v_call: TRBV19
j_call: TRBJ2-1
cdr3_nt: TGTGCCAGTAGCAAACTAGCGGGGTTGAAGAATGAGCAGTTCTTC
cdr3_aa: CASSKLAGLKNEQFF

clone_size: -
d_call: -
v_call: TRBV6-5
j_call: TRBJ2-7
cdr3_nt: TGTGCCAGCGGAGGGGGCGACGAGCAGTACTTC
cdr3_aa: CASGGGDEQYF

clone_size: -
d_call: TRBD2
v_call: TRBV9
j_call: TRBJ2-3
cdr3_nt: TGTGCCAGCAGCGCCGGACTAGCGGGGGGGCCAGATACGCAGTATTTT
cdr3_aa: CASSAGLAGGPDTQYF

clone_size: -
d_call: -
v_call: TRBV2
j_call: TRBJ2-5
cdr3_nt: TGTGCCAGCAAGTTCAGCCAAGAGACCCAGTACTTC
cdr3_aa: CASKFSQETQYF

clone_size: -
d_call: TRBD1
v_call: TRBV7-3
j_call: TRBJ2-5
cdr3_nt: TGTGCCAGCAGCCGGGACAGACAAGAGACCCAGTACTTC
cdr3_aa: CASSRDRQETQYF

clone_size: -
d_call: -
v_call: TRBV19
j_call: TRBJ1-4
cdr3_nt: TGTGCCAGTACCTCAATTTTGGCACCTGAAAAACTGTTTTTT
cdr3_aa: CASTSILAPEKLFF

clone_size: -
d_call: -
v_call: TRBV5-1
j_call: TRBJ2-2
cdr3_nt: TGCGCCAGCAGCTTACAAGCGGCGAACACCGGGGAGCTGTTTTTT
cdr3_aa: CASSLQAANTGELFF

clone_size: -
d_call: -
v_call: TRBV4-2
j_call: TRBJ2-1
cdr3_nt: TGTGCCAGCAGCCAAGATCCAGGGGCTGAGCAGTTCTTC
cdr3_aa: CASSQDPGAEQFF

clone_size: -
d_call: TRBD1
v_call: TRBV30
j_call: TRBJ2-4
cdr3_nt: TGTGCCGGCGACAGGGGCGGCATTCAGTACTTC
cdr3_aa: CAGDRGGIQYF

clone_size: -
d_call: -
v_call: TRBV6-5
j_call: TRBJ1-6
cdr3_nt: TGTGCCAGCAGTTACTCTCGCCCGGTAGGAGATTCACCCCTCCACTTT
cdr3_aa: CASSYSRPVGDSPLHF

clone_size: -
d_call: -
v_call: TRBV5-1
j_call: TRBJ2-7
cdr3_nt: TGCGCCAGCAGCTTGGACGGTTACTACGAGCAGTACTTC
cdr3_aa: CASSLDGYYEQYF

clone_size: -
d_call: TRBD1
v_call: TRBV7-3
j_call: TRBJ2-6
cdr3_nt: TGTGCCAGCAGCTCCGTCCCGGGACAGGGTCCTGGGGCCAACGTCCTGACTTTC
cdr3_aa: CASSSVPGQGPGANVLTF

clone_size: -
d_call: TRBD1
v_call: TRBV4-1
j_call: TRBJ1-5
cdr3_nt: TGCGCCAGCAGCCAGCAACAGGGGACCGATCAGCCCCAGCATTTT
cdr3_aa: CASSQQQGTDQPQHF

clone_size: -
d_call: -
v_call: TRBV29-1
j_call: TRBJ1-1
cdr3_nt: TGCAGCGTTCGAAGAGCGGGGAACACTGAAGCTTTCTTT
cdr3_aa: CSVRRAGNTEAFF

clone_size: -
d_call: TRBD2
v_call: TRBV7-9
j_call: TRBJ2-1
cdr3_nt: TGTGCCAGCAGCTTTAGCGGGGGGGCGCGGTCCCCCAATGAGCAGTTCTTC
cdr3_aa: CASSFSGGARSPNEQFF

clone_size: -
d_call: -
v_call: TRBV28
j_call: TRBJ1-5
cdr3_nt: TGTGCCAGCAGTCTCGCCCAGGGTTTGCATCAGCCCCAGCATTTT
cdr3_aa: CASSLAQGLHQPQHF

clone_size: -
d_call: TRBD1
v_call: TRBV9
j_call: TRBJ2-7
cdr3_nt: TGTGCCAGCAGCGTGGCGACAGGGGGCATCTACGAGCAGTACTTC
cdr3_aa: CASSVATGGIYEQYF

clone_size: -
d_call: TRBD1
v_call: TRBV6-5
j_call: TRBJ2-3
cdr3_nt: TGTGCCAGCAGTTACGGGAGACAGGGGGCGTTTACGCAGTATTTT
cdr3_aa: CASSYGRQGAFTQYF

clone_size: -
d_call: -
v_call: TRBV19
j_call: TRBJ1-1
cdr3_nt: TGTGCCAGTAGTGCCGTCTCTACGGGGAACACTGAAGCTTTCTTT
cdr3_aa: CASSAVSTGNTEAFF

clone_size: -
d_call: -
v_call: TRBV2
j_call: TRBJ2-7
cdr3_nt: TGTGCCAGCAGCGCAAGGTTGGGTTGGGCCGAGCAGTACTTC
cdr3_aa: CASSARLGWAEQYF

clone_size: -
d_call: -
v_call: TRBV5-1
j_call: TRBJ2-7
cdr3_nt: TGCGCCAGCAGCTTGGACGCGGGAACCTACGAGCAGTACTTC
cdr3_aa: CASSLDAGTYEQYF

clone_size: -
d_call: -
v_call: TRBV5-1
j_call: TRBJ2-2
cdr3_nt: TGCGCCAGCAGCTTGTCAGAAGCGAACACCGGGGAGCTGTTTTTT
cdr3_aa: CASSLSEANTGELFF

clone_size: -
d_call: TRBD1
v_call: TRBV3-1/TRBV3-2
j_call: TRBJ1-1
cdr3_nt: TGTGCCAGCAGCTCAGGACAGGGGTTGAACACTGAAGCTTTCTTT
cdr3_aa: CASSSGQGLNTEAFF

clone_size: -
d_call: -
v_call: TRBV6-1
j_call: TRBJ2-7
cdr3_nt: TGTGCCAGCAGACGGGACACCCCCTACGAGCAGTACTTC
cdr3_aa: CASRRDTPYEQYF

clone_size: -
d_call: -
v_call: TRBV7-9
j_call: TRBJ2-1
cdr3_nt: TGTGCCAGCAGCTTGGAGGGGGGGCGGCTCAATGAGCAGTTCTTC
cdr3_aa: CASSLEGGRLNEQFF

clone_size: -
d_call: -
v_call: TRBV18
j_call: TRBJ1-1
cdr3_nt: TGTGCCAGCTCACTCTCCAGGACAGAAGCTTTCTTT
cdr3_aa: CASSLSRTEAFF

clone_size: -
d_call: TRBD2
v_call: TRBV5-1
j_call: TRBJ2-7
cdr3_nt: TGCGCCAGCAGCTGGGGCGTGGGACTAGTCTCCTACGAGCAGTACTTC
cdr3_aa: CASSWGVGLVSYEQYF

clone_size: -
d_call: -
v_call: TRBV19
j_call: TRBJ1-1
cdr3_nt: TGTGCCAGTAGTGCAAGTATCGTGGGGGCCACTGAAGCTTTCTTT
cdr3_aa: CASSASIVGATEAFF

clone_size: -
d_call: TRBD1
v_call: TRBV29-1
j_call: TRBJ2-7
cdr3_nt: TGCAGCGTTCGGACAGGGGGGACCAACTACGAGCAGTACTTC
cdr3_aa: CSVRTGGTNYEQYF

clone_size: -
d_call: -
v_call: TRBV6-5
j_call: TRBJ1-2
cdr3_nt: TGTGCCAGCACCCCCCTACGTACGGGGAGAGATGGCTACACCTTC
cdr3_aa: CASTPLRTGRDGYTF

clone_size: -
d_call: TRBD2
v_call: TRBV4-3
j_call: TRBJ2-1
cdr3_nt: TGCGCCAGCAGTTTACACATTGGGACTAGCGGGAGCCGCCCTGACAATGAGCAGTTCTTC
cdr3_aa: CASSLHIGTSGSRPDNEQFF

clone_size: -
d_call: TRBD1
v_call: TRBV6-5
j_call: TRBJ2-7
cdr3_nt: TGTGCCAGCAGTCGAGGGACAGGGTTCTACGAGCAGTACTTC
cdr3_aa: CASSRGTGFYEQYF

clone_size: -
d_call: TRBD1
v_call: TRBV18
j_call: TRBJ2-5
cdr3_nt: TGTGCCAGCTCCCCCTCCAGGGGGTCGGAGACCCAGTACTTC
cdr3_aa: CASSPSRGSETQYF

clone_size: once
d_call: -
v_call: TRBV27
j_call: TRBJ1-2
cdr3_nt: TGTGCCAGCAGGCTTAGAGGGGGGGAACTGGGGTATGGCTACACCTTC
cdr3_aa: CASRLRGGELGYGYTF

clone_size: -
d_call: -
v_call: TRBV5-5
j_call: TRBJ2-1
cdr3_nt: TGTGCCAGCAGCCCGAGGGGGGGAAGGAATGAGCAGTTCTTC
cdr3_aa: CASSPRGGRNEQFF

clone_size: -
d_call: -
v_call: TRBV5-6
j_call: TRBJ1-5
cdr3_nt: TGTGCCAGCACCCGGGGAAACCAGCCCCAGCATTTT
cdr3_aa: CASTRGNQPQHF

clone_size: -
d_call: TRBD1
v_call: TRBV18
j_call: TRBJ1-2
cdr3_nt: TGTGCCAGCTCACTACAGGGGAACTATGGCTACACCTTC
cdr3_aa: CASSLQGNYGYTF

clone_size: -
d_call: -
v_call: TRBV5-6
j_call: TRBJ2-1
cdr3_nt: TGTGCCAGCAGCTTACGATCGGGGGGCCCCAATGAGCAGTTCTTC
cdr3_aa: CASSLRSGGPNEQFF

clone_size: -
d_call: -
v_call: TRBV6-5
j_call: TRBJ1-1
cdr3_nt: TGTGCCGGGGGGGGTACTGAAGCTTTCTTT
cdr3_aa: CAGGGTEAFF